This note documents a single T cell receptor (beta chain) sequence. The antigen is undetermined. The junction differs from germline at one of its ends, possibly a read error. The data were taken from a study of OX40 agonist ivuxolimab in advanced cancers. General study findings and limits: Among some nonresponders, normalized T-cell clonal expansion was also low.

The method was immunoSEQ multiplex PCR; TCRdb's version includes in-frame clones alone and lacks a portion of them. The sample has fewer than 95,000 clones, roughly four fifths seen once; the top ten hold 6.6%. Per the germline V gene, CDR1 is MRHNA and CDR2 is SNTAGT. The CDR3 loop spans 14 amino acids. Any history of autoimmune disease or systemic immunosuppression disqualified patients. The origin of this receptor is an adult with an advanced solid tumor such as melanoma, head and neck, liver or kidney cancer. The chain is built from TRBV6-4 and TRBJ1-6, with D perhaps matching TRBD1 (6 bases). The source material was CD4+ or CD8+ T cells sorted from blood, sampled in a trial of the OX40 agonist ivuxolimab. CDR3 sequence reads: CASSLTGRNAPLHF. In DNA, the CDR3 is TGTGCCAGCAGTCTGACAGGCCGTAATGCACCCCTCCACTTT.